The clone carrying this T cell receptor beta chain has only one observation. The antigen is not known. This sample is drawn from a study of T cell responses to AZD1222 COVID-19 vaccine. The CDR3 extends over 14 amino acids. Some clones are missing from TCRdb's copy, which holds only in-frame ones; the method was immunoSEQ multiplex PCR. The repertoire consists of around 120,000 clones, with roughly 90% occurring once and the leading ten covering 11%. Whole-study findings and limits: Of spike-specific TCRs, nearly half reportedly target regions left unmutated in variants.

The specimen comprised peripheral blood, sampled on day 0 of MenACWY control vaccination. The origin of this receptor is an adult in good health. This sequence joins TRBV12-1 and TRBJ2-1; the DNA was not used to check the table's D call, TRBD2. TRBV12-1 is reported as a pseudogene. The CDR3 loop reads CATSRQEGLAEQFF. Written as DNA, the CDR3 is TGTGCCACCTCCAGACAAGAAGGACTAGCCGAGCAGTTCTTC.